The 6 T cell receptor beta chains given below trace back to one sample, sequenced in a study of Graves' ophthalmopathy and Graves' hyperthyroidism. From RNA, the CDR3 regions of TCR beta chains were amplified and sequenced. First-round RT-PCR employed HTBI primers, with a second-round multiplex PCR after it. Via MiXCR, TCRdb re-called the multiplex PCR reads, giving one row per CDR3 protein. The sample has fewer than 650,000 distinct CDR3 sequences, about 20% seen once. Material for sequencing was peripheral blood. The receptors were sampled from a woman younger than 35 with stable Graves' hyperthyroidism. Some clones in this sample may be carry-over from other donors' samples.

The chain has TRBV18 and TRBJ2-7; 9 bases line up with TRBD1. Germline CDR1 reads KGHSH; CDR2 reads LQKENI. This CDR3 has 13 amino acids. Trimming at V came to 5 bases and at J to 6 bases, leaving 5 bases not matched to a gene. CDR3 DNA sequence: TGTGCCAGCTCATCCGGGACAGGGCCCGAGCAGTACTTC. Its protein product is CASSSGTGPEQYF. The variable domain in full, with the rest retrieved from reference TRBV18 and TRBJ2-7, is NAGVMQNPRHLVRRRGQEARLRCSPMKGHSHVYWYRQLPEEGLKFMVYLQKENIIDESGMPKERFSAEFPKEGPSILRIQQVVRGDSAAYFCASSSGTGPEQYFGPGTRLTVT.

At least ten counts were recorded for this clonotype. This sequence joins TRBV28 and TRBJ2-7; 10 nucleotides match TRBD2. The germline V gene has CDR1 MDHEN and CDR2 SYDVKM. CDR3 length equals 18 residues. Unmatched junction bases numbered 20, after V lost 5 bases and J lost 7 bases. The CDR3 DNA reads TGTGCCAGCAGTCTTAGTGCAGGAGGGCTAGCGGGAGATGAAGAGCAGTACTTC. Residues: CASSLSAGGLAGDEEQYF.

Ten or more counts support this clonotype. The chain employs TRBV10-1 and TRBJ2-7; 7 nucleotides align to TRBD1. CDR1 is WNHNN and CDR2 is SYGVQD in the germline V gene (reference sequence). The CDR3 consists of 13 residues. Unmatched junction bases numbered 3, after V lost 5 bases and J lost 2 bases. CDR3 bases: TGCGCCAGCAGTCGACAGGGTACCTACGAGCAGTACTTC. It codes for CASSRQGTYEQYF.

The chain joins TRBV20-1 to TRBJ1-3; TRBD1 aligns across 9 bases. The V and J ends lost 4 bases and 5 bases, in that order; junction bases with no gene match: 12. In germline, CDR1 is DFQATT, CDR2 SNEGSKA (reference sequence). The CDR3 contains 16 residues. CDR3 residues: CSANPKDRGFRNTIYF. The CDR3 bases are TGCAGTGCTAACCCCAAGGACAGGGGCTTCAGAAACACCATATATTTT.

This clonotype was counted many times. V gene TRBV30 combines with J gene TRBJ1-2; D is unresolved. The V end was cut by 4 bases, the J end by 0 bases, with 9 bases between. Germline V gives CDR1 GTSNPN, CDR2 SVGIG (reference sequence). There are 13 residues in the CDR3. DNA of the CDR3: TGTGCCTGGACCAACGGGACTAACTATGGCTACACCTTC. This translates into CAWTNGTNYGYTF.

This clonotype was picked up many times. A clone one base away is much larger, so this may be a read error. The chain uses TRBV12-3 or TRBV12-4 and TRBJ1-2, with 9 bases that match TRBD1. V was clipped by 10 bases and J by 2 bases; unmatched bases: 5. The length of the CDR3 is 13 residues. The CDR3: CATRDRANYGYTF. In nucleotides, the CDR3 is TGTGCCACCCGGGACAGGGCGAACTATGGCTACACCTTC.